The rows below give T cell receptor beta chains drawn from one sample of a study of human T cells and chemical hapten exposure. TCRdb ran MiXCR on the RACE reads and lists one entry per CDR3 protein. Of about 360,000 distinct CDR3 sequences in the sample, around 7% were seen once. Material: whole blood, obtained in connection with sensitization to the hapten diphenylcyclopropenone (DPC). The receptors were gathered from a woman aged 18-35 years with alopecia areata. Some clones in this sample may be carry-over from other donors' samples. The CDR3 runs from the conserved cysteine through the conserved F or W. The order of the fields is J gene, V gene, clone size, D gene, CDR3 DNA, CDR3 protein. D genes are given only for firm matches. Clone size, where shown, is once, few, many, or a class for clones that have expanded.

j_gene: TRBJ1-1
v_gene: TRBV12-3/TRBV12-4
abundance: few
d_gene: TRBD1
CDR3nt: TGTGCCAGCAGGTCGACAGGGGACACTGAAGCTTTCTTT
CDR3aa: CASRSTGDTEAFF

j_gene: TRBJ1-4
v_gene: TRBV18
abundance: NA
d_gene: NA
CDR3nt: TGTGCCAGCTCACCCGCGGACAGCCGAAATGAAAAACTGTTTTTT
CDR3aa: CASSPADSRNEKLFF

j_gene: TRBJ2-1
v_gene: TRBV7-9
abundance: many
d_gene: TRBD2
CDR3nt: TGTGCCAGCAGCTTAGCGCGAAGCGGGGGGAACGGTGAGCAGTTCTTC
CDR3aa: CASSLARSGGNGEQFF

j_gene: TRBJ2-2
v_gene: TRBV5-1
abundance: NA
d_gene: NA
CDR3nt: TGCGCCAGCAGCCCCCAGGCGAACACCGGGGAGCTGTTTTTT
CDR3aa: CASSPQANTGELFF

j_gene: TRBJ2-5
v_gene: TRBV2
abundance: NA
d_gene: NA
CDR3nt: TGTGCCAGCAGTGAGGGAAGGACTAGGGGGGCCGGCCCACACGAGACCCCGTACTTC
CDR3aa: CASSEGRTRGAGPHETPYF

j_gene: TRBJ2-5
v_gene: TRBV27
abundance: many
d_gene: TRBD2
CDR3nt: TGTGCCAGCAGACTTAGCGGGGGGGCCCAGGCCCAAGAGACCCAGTACTTC
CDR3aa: CASRLSGGAQAQETQYF

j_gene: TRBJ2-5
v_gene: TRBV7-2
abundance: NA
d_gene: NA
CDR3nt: TGTGCCAGCAGCTCGCGGAACCAAGAGACCCAGTACTTC
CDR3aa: CASSSRNQETQYF

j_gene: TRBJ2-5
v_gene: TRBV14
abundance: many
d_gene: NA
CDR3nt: TGTGCCAGCAGCGCCGGAGCTAGATCAGAGACCCAGTACTTC
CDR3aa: CASSAGARSETQYF

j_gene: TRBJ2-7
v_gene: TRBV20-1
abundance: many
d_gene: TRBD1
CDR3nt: TGCAGTGTCCAGACAGGGGAAGGTTGGTACGAGCAGTACTTC
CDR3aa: CSVQTGEGWYEQYF

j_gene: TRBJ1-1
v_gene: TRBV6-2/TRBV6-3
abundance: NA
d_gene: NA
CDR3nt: TGTGCCAGCAGTTACTCGACAGATATGAACACTGAAGCTTTCTTT
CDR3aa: CASSYSTDMNTEAFF

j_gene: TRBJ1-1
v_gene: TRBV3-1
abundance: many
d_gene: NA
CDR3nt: TGTGCCAGCAGCCAAGGCTATCTTATGGATGAAGCTTTCTTT
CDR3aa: CASSQGYLMDEAFF

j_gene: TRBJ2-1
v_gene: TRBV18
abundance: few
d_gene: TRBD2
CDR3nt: TGTGCCAGCTCACCAGTAGGGACTAGTCGCGGTGAGCAGTTCTTC
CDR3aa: CASSPVGTSRGEQFF

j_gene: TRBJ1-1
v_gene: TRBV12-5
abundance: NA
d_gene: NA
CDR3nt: TGTGCTAGTGGTTTGCACGGAAACACTGAAGCTTTCTTT
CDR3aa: CASGLHGNTEAFF

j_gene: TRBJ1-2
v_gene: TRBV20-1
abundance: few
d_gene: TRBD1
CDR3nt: TGCAGTGTCCCGGACAGGGCGGATGGCTACACCTTC
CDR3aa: CSVPDRADGYTF

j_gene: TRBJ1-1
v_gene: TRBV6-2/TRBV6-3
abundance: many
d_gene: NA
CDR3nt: TGTGCCAGCAGTTACGGAGATACCGAAGCTTTCTTT
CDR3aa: CASSYGDTEAFF

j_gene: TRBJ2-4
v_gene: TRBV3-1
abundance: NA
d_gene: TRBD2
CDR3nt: TGTGCCAGCAGCCGGGGACTAGCGGGGGGCATTCAGTACTTC
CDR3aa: CASSRGLAGGIQYF

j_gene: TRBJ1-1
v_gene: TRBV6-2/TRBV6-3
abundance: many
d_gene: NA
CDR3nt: TGTGCCAGCAGTTACGGATGGCAGCTTAACACTGAAGCTTTCTTT
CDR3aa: CASSYGWQLNTEAFF

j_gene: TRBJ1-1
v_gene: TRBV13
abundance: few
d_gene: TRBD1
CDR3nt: TGTGCCAGCAGCTATAGACAGGGGGCGAGGGGCACTGAAGCTTTCTTT
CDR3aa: CASSYRQGARGTEAFF

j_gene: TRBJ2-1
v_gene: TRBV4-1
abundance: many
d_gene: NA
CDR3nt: TGCGCCAGCAGCCAACAGGGACCCCTTGAGCAGTTCTTC
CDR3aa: CASSQQGPLEQFF

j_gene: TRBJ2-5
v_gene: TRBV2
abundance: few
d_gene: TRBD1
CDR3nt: TGTGCCAGCAGTTCACAGGGGTCGGAAGAGACCCAGTACTTC
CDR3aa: CASSSQGSEETQYF

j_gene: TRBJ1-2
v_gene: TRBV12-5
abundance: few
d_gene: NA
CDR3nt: TGTGCTAGTGGTTTGGTACTGGGGGGCCTGAACTATGGCTACACCTTC
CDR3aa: CASGLVLGGLNYGYTF

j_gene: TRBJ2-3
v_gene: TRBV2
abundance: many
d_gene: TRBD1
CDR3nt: TGTGCCAGCAGTGCTGCCGGGACAGGTACAGATACGCAGTATTTT
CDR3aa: CASSAAGTGTDTQYF

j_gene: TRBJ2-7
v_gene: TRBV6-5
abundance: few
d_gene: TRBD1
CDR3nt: TGTGCCAGCAGGCCTAGGGACAGACAACCCTACGAGCAGTACTTC
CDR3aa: CASRPRDRQPYEQYF

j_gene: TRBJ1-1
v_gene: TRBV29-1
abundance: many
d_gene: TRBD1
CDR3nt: TGCAGCGTTGCAGGGGGACCGGACACTGAAGCTTTCTTT
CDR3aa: CSVAGGPDTEAFF

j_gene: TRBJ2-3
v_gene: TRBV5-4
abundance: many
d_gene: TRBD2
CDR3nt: TGTGCCAGCAGCTTGGCTAGCGGGGGACCAGATACGCAGTATTTT
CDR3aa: CASSLASGGPDTQYF

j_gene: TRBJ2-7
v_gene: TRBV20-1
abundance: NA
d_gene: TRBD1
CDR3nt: TGCAGTGCTACACCCCGACAGGGCTCCTACGAGCAGTACTTC
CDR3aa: CSATPRQGSYEQYF

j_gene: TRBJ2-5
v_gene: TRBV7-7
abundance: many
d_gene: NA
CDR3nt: TGTGCTAGCAGCCAGTTAGGGTCTAGCGTAGAGACCCAGTACTTC
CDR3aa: CASSQLGSSVETQYF

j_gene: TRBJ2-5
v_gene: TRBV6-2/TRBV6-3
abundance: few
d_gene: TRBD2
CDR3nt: TGTGCCAGCAGTTACGGGGGACTAGCCCAAGAGACCCAGTACTTC
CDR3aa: CASSYGGLAQETQYF

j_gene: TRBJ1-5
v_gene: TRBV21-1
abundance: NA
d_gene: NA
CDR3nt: TGTGCCAGCAGCAACCCCGGACAGAATCAGCCCCAGCATTTT
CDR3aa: CASSNPGQNQPQHF

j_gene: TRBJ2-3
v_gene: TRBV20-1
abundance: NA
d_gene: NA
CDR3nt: TGCAGTGCTGTACGAGGCTTCGGAGGAGATACGCAGTATTTT
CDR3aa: CSAVRGFGGDTQYF

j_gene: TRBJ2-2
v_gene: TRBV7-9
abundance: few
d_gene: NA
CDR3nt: TGTGCCAGCAGCTTAGGTCGGGGGTTGAGCACCGGGGAGCTGTTTTTT
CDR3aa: CASSLGRGLSTGELFF

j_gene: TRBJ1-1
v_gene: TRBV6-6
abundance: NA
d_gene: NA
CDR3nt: TGTGCCAGCAGTTACTCCGGGGAGACTGAAGCTTTCTTT
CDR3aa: CASSYSGETEAFF

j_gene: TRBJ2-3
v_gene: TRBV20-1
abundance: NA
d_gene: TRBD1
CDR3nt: TGCAGTGCTGACGGGGGGACAGGGGATACGCAGTATTTT
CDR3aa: CSADGGTGDTQYF

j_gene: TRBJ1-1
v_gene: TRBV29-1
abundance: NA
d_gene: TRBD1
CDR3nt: TGCAGCGTTCAATCGAACAGGGGATCGGCTGAAGCTTTCTTT
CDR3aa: CSVQSNRGSAEAFF

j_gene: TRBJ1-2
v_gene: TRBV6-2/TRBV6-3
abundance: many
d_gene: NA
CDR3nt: TGTGCCAGCAGTGGGGAAACAGACTATGGCTACACCTTC
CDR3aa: CASSGETDYGYTF

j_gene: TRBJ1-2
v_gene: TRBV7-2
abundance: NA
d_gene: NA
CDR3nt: TGTGCCAGCCGCCCTCCGGGCCGGCTAGGCTACACCTTC
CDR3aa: CASRPPGRLGYTF

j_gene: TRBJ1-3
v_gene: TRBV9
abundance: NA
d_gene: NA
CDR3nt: TGTGCCAGCAGCGTAGATCACTCTGGAAACACCATATATTTT
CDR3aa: CASSVDHSGNTIYF

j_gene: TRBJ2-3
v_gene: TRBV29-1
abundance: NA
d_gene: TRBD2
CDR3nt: TGCAGCGTTGAAAACGGGGGGGCCCGAGATACGCAGTATTTT
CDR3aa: CSVENGGARDTQYF

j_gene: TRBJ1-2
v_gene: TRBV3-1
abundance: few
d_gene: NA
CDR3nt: TGTGCCAGCAGCCAAGAATGGGCAAACAACTATGGCTACACCTTC
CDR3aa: CASSQEWANNYGYTF

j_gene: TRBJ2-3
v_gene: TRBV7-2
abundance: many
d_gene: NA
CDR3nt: TGTGCCAGCAGCTTAGGGGGACGCCCAGATACGCAGTATTTT
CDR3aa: CASSLGGRPDTQYF

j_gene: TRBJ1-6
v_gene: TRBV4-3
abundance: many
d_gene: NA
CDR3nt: TGCGCCAGCAGCGTATACGGGCAGCCCCTCCACTTT
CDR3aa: CASSVYGQPLHF

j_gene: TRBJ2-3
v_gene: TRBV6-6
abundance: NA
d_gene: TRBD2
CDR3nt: TGTGCCAGCAGTCACACGGCCGCTAGCGGACAATCAGATACGCAGTATTTT
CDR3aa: CASSHTAASGQSDTQYF

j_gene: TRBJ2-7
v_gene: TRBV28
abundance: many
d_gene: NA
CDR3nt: TGTGCCAGCAGTTTCGGCACTGCCTACGAGCAGTACTTC
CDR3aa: CASSFGTAYEQYF

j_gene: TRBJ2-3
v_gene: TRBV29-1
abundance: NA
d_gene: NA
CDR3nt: TGCAGCGTTGTCGGTTCGGGGGGCCGTGGCACAGATACGCAGTATTTT
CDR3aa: CSVVGSGGRGTDTQYF

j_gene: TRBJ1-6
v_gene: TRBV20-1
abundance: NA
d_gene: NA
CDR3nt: TGCAGTGCTAGAGATCCGGAGGGGAATATTTCACCCCTCCACTTT
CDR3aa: CSARDPEGNISPLHF

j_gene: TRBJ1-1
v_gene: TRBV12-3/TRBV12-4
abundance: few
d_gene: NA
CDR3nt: TGTGCCAGCAGTTCCGCCAGTATGAACACTGAAGCTTTCTTT
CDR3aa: CASSSASMNTEAFF

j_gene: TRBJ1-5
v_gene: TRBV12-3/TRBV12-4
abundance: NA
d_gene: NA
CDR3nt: TGTGCCAGCAGTGACAACAGAGGACAGCCCCAGCATTTT
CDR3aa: CASSDNRGQPQHF

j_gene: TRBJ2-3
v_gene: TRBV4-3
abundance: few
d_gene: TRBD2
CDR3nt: TGCGCCAGCAGCCAATCCCCGGGACTAGCAACAGATACGCAGTATTTT
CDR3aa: CASSQSPGLATDTQYF

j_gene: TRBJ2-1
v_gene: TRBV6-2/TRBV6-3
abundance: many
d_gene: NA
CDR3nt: TGTGCCAGCAGTTACAACGGGGAGTTTTACAATGAGCAGTTCTTC
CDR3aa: CASSYNGEFYNEQFF

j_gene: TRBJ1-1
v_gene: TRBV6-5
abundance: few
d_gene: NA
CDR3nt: TGTGCCAGCATTTTACGCTTAGGGGCTGAAGCTTTCTTT
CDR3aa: CASILRLGAEAFF

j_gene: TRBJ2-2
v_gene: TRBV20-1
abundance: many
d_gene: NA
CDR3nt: TGCAGTGCTATAGGACCTGACACCGGGGAGCTGTTTTTT
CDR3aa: CSAIGPDTGELFF

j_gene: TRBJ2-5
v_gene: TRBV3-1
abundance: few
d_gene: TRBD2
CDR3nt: TGTGCCAGCAGCCAAGAAGCGGGACCCGCCCAACCCTACCAAGAGACCCAGTACTTC
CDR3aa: CASSQEAGPAQPYQETQYF

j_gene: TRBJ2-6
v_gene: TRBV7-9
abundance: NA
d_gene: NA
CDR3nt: TGTGCCAGCAGCTCCCCCGCGGCCAACGTCCTGACTTTC
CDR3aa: CASSSPAANVLTF

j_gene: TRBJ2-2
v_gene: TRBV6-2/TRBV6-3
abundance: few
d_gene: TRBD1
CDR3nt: TGTGCCAGCAGTCGGGACAGCGGCACCGGGGAGCTGTTTTTT
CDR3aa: CASSRDSGTGELFF

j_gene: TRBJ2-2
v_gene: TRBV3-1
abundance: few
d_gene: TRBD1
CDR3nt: TGTGCCAGCAGCCAGCCCGGGACAGGGGGCCCTAACACCGGGGAGCTGTTTTTT
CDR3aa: CASSQPGTGGPNTGELFF

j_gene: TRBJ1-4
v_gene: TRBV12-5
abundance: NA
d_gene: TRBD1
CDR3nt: TGTGCTAGTGGTTTGGTACTCCACAGGGGAGGTTATAATGAAAAACTGTTTTTT
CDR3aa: CASGLVLHRGGYNEKLFF

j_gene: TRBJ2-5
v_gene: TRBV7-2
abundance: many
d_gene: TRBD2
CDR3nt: TGTGCCAGCAGCTTAGGGGTTAGCGGGGGACTACAAGAGACCCAGTACTTC
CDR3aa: CASSLGVSGGLQETQYF

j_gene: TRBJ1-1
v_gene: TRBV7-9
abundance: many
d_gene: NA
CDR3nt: TGTGCCATTGAAGGGCTGAACACTGAAGCTTTCTTT
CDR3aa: CAIEGLNTEAFF

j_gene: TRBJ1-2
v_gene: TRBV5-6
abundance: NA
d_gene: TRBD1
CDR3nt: TGTGCCAGCAGCCTATCCCCCGGGACAGGGTTACGTTATGGCTACACCTTC
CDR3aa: CASSLSPGTGLRYGYTF

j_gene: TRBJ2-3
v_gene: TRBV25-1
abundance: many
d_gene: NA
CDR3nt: TGTGCCAGCAGTGAACTAGTCCTGGATACGCAGTATTTT
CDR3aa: CASSELVLDTQYF